The entry below gives a single TCR beta chain sequence along with its context. Its antigen is not identified. The CDR3 sequence is 18 residues long. The V end was cut by 1 base, the J end by 0 bases, with 15 bases between. Germline CDR1 is SGHTA and CDR2 is FQGTGA. This nonspecific control used anti-CD3/anti-CD28 bead stimulation of CD4+ T cells. Sorting selected CD4+ T cells upregulating both CD40 ligand and CD69. CD8+ T cells were removed from PBMCs prior to stimulation. This was the immunoSEQ version 4 assay in survey mode. Genomic DNA was diluted to around 10 ng/uL, up to 1 ug per sample. Sequencing used immunoSEQ multiplex PCR; TCRdb keeps in-frame clones, though not all of them. In the table there are 40,000 or so clones, about 88% of which are singletons. This sample was included in a study of persistence of HIV-infected CD4 T cells. Study-wide context: Two participants gave one leukapheresis sample; others gave up to roughly 200 mL blood repeatedly. General study points: Degenerate expanded CDR3beta sequences were enriched among CMV- and Gag-responding cells.

This receptor was taken from an adult woman with HIV who was CMV-seropositive. Sequences were derived from CD4+ T cells sorted from PBMCs after approximately 18-hour stimulation, sampled from a patient who received antiretroviral therapy. The chain has TRBV7-3 and TRBJ2-2; the D is unclear. DNA for the CDR3: TGTGCCAGCAGCTTAATGGGTGTAGCATCCTCGAACACCGGGGAGCTGTTTTTT. It codes for CASSLMGVASSNTGELFF.